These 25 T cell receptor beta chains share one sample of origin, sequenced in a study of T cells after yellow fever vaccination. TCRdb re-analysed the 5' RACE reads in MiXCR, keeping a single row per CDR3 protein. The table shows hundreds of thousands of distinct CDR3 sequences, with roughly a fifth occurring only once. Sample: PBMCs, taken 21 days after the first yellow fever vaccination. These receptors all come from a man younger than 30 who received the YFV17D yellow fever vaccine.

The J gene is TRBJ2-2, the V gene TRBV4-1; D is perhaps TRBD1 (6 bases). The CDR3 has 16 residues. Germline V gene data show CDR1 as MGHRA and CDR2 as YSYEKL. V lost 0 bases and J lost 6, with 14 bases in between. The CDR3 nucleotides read TGCGCCAGCAGCCAAGATGATTCAGGGGTAGCCGGGGAGCTGTTTTTT. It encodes CASSQDDSGVAGELFF.

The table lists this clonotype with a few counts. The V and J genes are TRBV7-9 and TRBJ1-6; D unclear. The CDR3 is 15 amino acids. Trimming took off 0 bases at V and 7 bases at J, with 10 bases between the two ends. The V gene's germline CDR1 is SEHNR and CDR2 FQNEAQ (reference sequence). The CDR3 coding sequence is TGTGCCAGCAGCTTAGCGCCCGCAGCAAATTCACCCCTCCACTTT. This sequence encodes CASSLAPAANSPLHF. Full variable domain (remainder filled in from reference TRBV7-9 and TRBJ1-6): DTGVSQNPRHKITKRGQNVTFRCDPISEHNRLYWYRQTLGQGPEFLTYFQNEAQLEKSRLLSDRFSAERPKGSFSTLEIQRTEQGDSAMYLCASSLAPAANSPLHFGNGTRLTVT.

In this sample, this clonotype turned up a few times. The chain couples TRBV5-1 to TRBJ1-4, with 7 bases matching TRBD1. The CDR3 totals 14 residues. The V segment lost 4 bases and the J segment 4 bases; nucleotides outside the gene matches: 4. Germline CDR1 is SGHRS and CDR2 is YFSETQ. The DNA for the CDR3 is TGCGCCAGCAGCAAAGGACAGGTTAATGAAAAACTGTTTTTT. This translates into CASSKGQVNEKLFF.

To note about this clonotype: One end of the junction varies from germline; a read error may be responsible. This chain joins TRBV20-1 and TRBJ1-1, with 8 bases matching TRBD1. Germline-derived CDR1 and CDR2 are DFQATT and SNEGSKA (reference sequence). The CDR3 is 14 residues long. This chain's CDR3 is CCARVSGGGTEAFF. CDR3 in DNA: TGCTGTGCTAGAGTATCAGGGGGCGGCACTGAAGCTTTCTTT.

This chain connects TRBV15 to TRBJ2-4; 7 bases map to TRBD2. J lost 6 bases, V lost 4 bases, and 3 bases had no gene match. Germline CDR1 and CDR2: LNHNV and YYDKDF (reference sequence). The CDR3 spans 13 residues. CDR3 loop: CATSIGGGNIQYF. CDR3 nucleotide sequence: TGTGCCACCAGCATTGGGGGGGGAAACATTCAGTACTTC.

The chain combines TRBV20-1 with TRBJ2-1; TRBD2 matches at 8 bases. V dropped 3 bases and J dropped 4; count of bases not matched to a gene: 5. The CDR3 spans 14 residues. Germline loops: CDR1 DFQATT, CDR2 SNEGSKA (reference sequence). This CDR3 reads CSARGRGGYNEQFF. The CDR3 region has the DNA TGCAGTGCTAGGGGTCGGGGGGGTTACAATGAGCAGTTCTTC.

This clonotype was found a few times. CDR3 residues: CASSPGTGGTNTEAFF. The DNA for the CDR3 is TGTGCCAGCAGCCCTGGGACAGGGGGCACGAACACTGAAGCTTTCTTT. The V and J genes are TRBV7-6 and TRBJ1-1; 12 bases match TRBD1. The CDR3 sequence is 16 residues long. The germline V gene encodes CDR1 SGHVS and CDR2 FNYEAQ. V was pared by 5 bases and J by 1 base, with 5 bases of the junction left unmatched. The full variable domain, in which reference TRBV7-6 and TRBJ1-1 provide the parts outside the CDR3, is GAGVSQSPRYKVTKRGQDVALRCDPISGHVSLYWYRQALGQGPEFLTYFNYEAQQDKSGLPNDRFSAERPEGSISTLTIQRTEQRDSAMYRCASSPGTGGTNTEAFFGQGTRLTVV.

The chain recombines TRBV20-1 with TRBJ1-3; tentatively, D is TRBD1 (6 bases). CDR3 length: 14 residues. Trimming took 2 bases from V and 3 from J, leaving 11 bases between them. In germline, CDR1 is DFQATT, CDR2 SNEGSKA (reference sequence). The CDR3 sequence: CSARRGGFGNTIYF. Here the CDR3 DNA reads TGCAGTGCTAGAAGGGGGGGATTTGGAAACACCATATATTTT.

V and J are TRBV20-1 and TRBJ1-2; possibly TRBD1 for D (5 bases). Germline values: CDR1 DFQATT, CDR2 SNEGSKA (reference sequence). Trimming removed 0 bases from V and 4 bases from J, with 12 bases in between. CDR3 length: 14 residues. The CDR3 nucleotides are TGCAGTGCTAGAGATCGAGGGGATGGCTATGGCTACACCTTC. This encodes CSARDRGDGYGYTF.

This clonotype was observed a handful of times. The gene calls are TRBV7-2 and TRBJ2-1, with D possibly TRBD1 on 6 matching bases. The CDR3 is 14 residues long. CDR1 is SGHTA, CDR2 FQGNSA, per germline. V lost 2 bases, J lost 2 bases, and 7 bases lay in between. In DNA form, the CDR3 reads TGTGCCAGCAGCTTACCAGGGGCCTACAATGAGCAGTTCTTC. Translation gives CASSLPGAYNEQFF.

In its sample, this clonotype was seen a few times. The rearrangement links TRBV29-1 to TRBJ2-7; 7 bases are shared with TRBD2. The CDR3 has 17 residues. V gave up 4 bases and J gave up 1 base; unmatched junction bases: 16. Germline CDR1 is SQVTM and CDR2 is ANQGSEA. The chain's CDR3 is CSVARPTVGGASYEQYV. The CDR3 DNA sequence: TGCAGCGTTGCCCGTCCTACGGTGGGAGGGGCGTCCTACGAGCAGTACGTC.

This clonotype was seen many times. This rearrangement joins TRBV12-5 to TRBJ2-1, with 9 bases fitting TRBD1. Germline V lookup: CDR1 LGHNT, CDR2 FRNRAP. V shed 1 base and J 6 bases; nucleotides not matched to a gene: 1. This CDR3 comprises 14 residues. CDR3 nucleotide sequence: TGTGCTAGTGGTTTGGGGACAGGGGTCAATGAGCAGTTCTTC. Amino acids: CASGLGTGVNEQFF.

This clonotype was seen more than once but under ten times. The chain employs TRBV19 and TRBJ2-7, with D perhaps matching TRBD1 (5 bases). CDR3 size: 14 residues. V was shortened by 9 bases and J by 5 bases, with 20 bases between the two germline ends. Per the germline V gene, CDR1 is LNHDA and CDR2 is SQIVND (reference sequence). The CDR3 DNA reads TGTGCCAGCTCCCATGGGGCCCATTGGGACGAGCAGTACTTC. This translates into CASSHGAHWDEQYF.

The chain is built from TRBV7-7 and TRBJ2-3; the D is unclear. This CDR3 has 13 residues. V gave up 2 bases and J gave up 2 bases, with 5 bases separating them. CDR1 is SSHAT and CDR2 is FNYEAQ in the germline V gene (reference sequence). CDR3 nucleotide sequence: TGTGCCAGCAGCTTATCCCCCACAGATACGCAGTATTTT. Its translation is CASSLSPTDTQYF.

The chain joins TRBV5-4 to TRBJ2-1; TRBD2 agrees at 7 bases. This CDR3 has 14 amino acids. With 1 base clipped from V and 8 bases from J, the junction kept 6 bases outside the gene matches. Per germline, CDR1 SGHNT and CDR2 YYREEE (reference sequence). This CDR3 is CASSLRASGDEQFF. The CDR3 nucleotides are TGTGCCAGCAGCTTGAGGGCTAGCGGAGATGAGCAGTTCTTC.

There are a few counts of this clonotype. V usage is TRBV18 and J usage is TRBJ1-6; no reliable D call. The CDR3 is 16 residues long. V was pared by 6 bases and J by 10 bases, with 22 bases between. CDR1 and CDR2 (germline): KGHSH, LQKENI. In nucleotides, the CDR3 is TGTGCCAGCTCCCCCGCTCATGGAGGAATACAATCACCCCTCCACTTT. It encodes CASSPAHGGIQSPLHF.

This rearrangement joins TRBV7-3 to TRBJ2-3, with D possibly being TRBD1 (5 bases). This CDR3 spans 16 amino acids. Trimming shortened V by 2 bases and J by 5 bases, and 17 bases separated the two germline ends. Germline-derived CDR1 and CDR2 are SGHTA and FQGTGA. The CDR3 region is CASSLGAGLGQDTQYF. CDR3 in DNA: TGTGCCAGCAGCTTAGGTGCAGGCCTGGGGCAAGATACGCAGTATTTT.

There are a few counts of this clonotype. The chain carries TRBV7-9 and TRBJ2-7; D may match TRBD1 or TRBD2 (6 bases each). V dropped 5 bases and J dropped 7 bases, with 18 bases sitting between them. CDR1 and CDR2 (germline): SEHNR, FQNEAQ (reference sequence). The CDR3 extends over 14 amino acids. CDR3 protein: CASSPQEGGWEQYF. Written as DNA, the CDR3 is TGTGCCAGCAGCCCCCAGGAGGGGGGCTGGGAGCAGTACTTC.

This CDR3 reads CASSPLAGLAGAETQYF. For the CDR3, the DNA is TGTGCCAGCAGTCCCCTCGCGGGGCTAGCGGGGGCGGAGACCCAGTACTTC. The V gene is TRBV6-1, the J gene TRBJ2-5; 10 bases are a match to TRBD2. CDR1 is MNHNS, CDR2 SASEGT, per germline. This CDR3 has 17 residues. The junction had 14 bases not matched to a gene; V was cut back by 5 bases and J by 5 bases.

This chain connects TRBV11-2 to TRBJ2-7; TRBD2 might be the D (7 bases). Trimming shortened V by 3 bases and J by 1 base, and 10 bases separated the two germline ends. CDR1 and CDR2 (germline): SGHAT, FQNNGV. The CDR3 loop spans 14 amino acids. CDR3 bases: TGTGCCAGCAGCTTGAGGGGGGGGTCCTACGAGCAGTACGTC. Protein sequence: CASSLRGGSYEQYV.

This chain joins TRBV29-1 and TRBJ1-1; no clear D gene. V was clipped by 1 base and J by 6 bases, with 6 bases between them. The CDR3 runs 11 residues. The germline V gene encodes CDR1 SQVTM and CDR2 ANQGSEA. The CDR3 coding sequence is TGCAGCGTTGAAGGATTCCCTGAAGCTTTCTTT. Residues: CSVEGFPEAFF.

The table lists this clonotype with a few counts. CDR3 DNA: TGCGCCAGCAGCTTAAAGATGCGGGACAGGGGCACAGATACGCAGTATTTT. This translates into CASSLKMRDRGTDTQYF. The rearrangement uses TRBV5-1 and TRBJ2-3; 9 bases align to TRBD1. CDR1 and CDR2 from the germline V gene are SGHRS and YFSETQ. This CDR3 comprises 17 residues. Trimming removed 2 bases from V and 1 base from J; junction bases left unmatched: 8.

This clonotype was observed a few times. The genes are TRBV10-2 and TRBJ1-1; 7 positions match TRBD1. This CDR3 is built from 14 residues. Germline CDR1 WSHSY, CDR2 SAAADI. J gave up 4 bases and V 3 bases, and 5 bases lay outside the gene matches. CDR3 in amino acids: CASSDQGGGTEAFF. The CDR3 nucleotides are TGCGCCAGCAGTGATCAGGGGGGAGGCACTGAAGCTTTCTTT.

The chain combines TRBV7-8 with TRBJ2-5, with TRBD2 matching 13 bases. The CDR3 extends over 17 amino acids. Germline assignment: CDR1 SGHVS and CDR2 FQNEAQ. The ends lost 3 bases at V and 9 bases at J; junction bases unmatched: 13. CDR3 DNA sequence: TGTGCCAGCAGCTTGGGGATTGGACTAGCGGGGGAGGAGCCCCAGTACTTC. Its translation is CASSLGIGLAGEEPQYF.

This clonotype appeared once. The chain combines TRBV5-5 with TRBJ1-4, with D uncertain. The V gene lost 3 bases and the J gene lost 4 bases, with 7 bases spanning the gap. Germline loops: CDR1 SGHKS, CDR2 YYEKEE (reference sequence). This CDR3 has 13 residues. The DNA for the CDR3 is TGTGCCAGCAGCTCGATGATTAATGAAAAACTGTTTTTT. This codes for CASSSMINEKLFF.